What follows is one T cell receptor beta chain and its context. This clonotype showed up just a few times. Its cognate antigen has yet to be identified. It has no much larger one-base neighbor in the sample; base qualities were not kept. These data originate in a study of yellow fever vaccine responses in identical twins (dated by TCRdb to the late 2010s). As for the study more broadly: The study precisely tracked vaccine-responding T cell clones in identical twins. Summary of the overall study and its limitations: According to the authors, in identical twins the way T cells responded to vaccination appeared partly convergent and partly personalized.

V is reduced by 6 bases and J by 6 bases, leaving a spacing of 15 bases between them. The germline V gene encodes CDR1 MNHNS and CDR2 SASEGT. Taken from cysteine to phenylalanine, the CDR3 has 14 residues. Just the 42-base CDR3 DNA is kept, in frame starting at base 1. Libraries were prepared through RT-PCR. This sample was sequenced with an Illumina HiSeq 2500. In-frame beta chains were kept once TCRdb had trimmed the public reads at Q25 with fastp and called clones with MiXCR. CDR3 protein sequences are deduplicated, and each keeps its most common genes and DNA. The table for this sample lists approximately 10,000 distinct CDR3 sequences; 77% of them were counted only once. Less than 8.5% of the sample belongs to the ten largest clones.

Recombination joined TRBV6-1 with TRBJ1-5; a confident D gene designation cannot be given. The source material was T cells from blood (PBMCs), unsorted or a sorted subset (not recorded which), sampled before or after yellow fever vaccination (not recorded which). This sequence was found in a woman between 18 and 30 years old who received the yellow fever vaccine. Donor details come from another sample of the same person, matched by shared clones. The bases are TGTGCCAGCAGGTCTTTAGCGGGTACTCAGCCCCAGCATTTT. It translates as CASRSLAGTQPQHF.